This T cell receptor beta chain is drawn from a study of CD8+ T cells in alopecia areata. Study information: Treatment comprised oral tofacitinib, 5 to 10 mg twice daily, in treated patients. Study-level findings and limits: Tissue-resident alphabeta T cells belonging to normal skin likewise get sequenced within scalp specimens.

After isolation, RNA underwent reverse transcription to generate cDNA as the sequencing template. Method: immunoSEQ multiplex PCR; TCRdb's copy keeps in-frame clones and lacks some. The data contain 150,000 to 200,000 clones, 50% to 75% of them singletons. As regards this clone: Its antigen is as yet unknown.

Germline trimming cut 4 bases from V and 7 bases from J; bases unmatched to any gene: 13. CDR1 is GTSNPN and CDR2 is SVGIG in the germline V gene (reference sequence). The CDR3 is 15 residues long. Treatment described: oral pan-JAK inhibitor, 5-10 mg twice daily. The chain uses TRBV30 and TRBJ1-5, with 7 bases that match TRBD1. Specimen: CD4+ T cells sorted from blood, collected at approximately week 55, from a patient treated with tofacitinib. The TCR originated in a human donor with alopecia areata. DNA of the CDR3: TGTGCCTGGAATGGAACAGGGGAGGTATGGCAGCCCCAGCATTTT. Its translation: CAWNGTGEVWQPQHF. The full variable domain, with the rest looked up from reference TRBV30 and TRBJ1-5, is SQTIHQWPATLVQPVGSPLSLECTVEGTSNPNLYWYRQAAGRGLQLLFYSVGIGQISSEVPQNLSASRPQDRQFILSSKKLLLSDSGFYLCAWNGTGEVWQPQHFGDGTRLSIL.